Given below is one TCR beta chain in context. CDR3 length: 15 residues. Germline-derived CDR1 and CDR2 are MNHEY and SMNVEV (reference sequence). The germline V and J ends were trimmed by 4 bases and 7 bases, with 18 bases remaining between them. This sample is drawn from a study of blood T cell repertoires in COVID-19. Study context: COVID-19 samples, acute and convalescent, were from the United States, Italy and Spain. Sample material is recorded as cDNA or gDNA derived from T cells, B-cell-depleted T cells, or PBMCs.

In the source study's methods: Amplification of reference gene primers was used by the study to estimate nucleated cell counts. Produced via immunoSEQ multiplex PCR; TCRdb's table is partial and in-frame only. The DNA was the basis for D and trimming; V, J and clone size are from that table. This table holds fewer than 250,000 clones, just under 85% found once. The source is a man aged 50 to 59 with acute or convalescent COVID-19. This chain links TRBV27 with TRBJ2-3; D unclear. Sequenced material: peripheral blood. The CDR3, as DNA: TGTGCCAGCAGTTCTACGTGGATCGAGGCGAATACGCAGTATTTT. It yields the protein CASSSTWIEANTQYF.